This TCR beta chain is from a study of beta chain features in type 1 diabetes (dated by TCRdb to between 2017 and 2018). For the study in its entirety: Mean age, gender distribution, total cell number and subset yield did not differ between patients and healthy donors. A total of 100 million to 140 million sorted cells were examined across all samples, and the number of cells per subset was strongly correlated with RNA yield. Whereas all 30 or so donors provided naive and central memory subsets, regulatory and stem cell-like memory subsets were isolated from just 8 patients and about 8 healthy donors. In the study, TCRB repertoires of sorted circulating CD4+ T cell subsets from recently diagnosed type 1 diabetes patients were compared with those of matched healthy donors. The full study reports these points: At VDJ recombination sites, type 1 diabetes patients had fewer insertions and more deleted nucleotides, which implies abnormalities in thymic rearrangement. HLA sub-analyses involved small numbers of individuals, so any influence of HLA type on TCRB rearrangement remained unresolved. Naive, central memory and regulatory TCRB repertoires appeared to be more similar among patients than among healthy donors. A moderate but significant shortening of TCRB CDR3 length was observed in type 1 diabetes patients in all four CD4+ subsets. Because cDNA was sequenced instead of genomic DNA, highly expressing activated cells could be over-represented, though the groups showed no difference in activation or CD3 levels. Shorter templates might be favored by PCR, yet because patient and control samples were amplified and corrected together, any such skew would affect both groups equally.

There are many counts of this clone. Its binding antigen is unknown. Within one base of it there is no much larger clone, and no base qualities were kept. The entire amount of isolated RNA was reverse transcribed using the High Capacity cDNA Reverse Transcription Kit, so the sequenced TCRB transcripts were expressed ones. Deep immunoSEQ sequencing was applied to naive, central memory and regulatory T cell samples, giving an average of roughly 3.5 million total reads per sample. After sorted cells were lysed in RLT buffer, RNA was extracted with DNase-treated RNeasy Micro or Mini kits, with the choice depending on cell number. To prevent cross-contamination, each cell subset was processed individually, whereas patient and healthy donor samples were processed jointly. The immunoSEQ multiplex PCR was used to amplify TCRB sequences from cDNA, generating 87-bp fragments that spanned the CDR3 region. The amplicons were sequenced using the Illumina HiSeq platform. In the authors' own workflow: PCR bias was computationally corrected using synthetic template baselines, reads within Hamming distance 2 were collapsed, and singletons that could not be merged were discarded. Reads were aligned against IMGT to assign V, D and J genes, CDR3 length and insertions or deletions at six rearrangement sites. Within each subset, clonotype counts were normalized to the number of sorted cells before true diversity and Gini coefficients were calculated with the tcR R package. Repertoire sharing was quantified using the overlap coefficient calculated on TCRB nucleotide sequences. TCRdb mirrors the immuneACCESS table, restricted to in-frame sequences. Some clones are absent from its copies; in checked studies, under half trace to an unresolved V gene, and the reason for the others is unknown. The DNA was the basis for D and trimming; V, J and clone size are from that table. This sample holds roughly 130,000 clones; about 17% were observed only once. About 2.1% of the sample comes from the top ten.

A single peripheral blood draw of about 116 mL on average was collected from each donor into heparinised tubes. A BD FACSAria II and a panel including CD45RO, CCR7, CD25, CD127, CD95 and CD27 were used to sort naive, central memory, regulatory and stem cell-like memory CD4+ T cells. Purity was above 95% for every sorted population. PBMCs were isolated immediately by Lymphoprep density gradient centrifugation and stained directly without culture. So that batch effects would be minimized, each experiment stained and sorted samples in pairs, pairing one healthy donor with one patient. The sequenced sample was central memory CD4+ T cells from blood. The clonotype comes from a young man with type 1 diabetes.

CDR3 sequence: CASSLGPGNQPQHF. The DNA reads as follows: TGTGCCAGCAGCTTAGGCCCGGGGAATCAGCCCCAGCATTTT. The chain joins TRBV13 to TRBJ1-5, with the D gene call left open. Via the germline V gene (reference sequence), CDR1 is PRHDT and CDR2 FYEKMQ. The CDR3 sequence holds 14 residues, the cysteine and phenylalanine included. Of the read, only the CDR3 DNA is kept; its 42 bases are in frame from base 1. V is cut by 0 bases and J by 4 bases, and the space between the germline ends is 7 bases.